This TCR beta chain was captured by sequencing in a study of tumor-infiltrating lymphocytes in primary liver carcinoma. TCR beta cDNA was reverse-transcribed from approximately 0.45 ug of total RNA. The reaction used a constant-region primer and ProtoScript II reverse transcriptase. Employing slightly modified ARM-PCR, three nested multiplex PCR rounds were run, and these gave rise to the TCR beta libraries. A C-beta reverse primer and TRBV1-TRBV30 forward primers served in each of the first two PCR rounds, at about 10 cycles apiece. TCRdb analysed the multiplex PCR reads with MiXCR anew, one entry per CDR3 protein. The data contain roughly 20,000 distinct CDR3 sequences, 79% of them singletons. This clonotype was recorded a few times. At one boundary the junction diverges from the germline segment, which might be a read error. This CDR3 contains 13 residues. CDR1 is MNHEY, CDR2 SVGAGI, per germline.

DNA and RNA were both co-extracted from 20-30 mg of bulk tissue that had not been sorted. The sample taken for sequencing was liver tumor tissue from sampling region 4. Subset here: tumor region T4, right-lateral pole. The chain is built from TRBV6-5 and TRBJ2-2; D is possibly TRBD1 or TRBD2 (5 bases each). The source is a woman aged 30 to 39 with primary liver carcinoma and hepatitis B virus infection. CDR3: CASRQGRNGVLFF. The CDR3 DNA reads as TGTGCCAGCAGGCAGGGACGGAACGGGGTGCTGTTTTTT.